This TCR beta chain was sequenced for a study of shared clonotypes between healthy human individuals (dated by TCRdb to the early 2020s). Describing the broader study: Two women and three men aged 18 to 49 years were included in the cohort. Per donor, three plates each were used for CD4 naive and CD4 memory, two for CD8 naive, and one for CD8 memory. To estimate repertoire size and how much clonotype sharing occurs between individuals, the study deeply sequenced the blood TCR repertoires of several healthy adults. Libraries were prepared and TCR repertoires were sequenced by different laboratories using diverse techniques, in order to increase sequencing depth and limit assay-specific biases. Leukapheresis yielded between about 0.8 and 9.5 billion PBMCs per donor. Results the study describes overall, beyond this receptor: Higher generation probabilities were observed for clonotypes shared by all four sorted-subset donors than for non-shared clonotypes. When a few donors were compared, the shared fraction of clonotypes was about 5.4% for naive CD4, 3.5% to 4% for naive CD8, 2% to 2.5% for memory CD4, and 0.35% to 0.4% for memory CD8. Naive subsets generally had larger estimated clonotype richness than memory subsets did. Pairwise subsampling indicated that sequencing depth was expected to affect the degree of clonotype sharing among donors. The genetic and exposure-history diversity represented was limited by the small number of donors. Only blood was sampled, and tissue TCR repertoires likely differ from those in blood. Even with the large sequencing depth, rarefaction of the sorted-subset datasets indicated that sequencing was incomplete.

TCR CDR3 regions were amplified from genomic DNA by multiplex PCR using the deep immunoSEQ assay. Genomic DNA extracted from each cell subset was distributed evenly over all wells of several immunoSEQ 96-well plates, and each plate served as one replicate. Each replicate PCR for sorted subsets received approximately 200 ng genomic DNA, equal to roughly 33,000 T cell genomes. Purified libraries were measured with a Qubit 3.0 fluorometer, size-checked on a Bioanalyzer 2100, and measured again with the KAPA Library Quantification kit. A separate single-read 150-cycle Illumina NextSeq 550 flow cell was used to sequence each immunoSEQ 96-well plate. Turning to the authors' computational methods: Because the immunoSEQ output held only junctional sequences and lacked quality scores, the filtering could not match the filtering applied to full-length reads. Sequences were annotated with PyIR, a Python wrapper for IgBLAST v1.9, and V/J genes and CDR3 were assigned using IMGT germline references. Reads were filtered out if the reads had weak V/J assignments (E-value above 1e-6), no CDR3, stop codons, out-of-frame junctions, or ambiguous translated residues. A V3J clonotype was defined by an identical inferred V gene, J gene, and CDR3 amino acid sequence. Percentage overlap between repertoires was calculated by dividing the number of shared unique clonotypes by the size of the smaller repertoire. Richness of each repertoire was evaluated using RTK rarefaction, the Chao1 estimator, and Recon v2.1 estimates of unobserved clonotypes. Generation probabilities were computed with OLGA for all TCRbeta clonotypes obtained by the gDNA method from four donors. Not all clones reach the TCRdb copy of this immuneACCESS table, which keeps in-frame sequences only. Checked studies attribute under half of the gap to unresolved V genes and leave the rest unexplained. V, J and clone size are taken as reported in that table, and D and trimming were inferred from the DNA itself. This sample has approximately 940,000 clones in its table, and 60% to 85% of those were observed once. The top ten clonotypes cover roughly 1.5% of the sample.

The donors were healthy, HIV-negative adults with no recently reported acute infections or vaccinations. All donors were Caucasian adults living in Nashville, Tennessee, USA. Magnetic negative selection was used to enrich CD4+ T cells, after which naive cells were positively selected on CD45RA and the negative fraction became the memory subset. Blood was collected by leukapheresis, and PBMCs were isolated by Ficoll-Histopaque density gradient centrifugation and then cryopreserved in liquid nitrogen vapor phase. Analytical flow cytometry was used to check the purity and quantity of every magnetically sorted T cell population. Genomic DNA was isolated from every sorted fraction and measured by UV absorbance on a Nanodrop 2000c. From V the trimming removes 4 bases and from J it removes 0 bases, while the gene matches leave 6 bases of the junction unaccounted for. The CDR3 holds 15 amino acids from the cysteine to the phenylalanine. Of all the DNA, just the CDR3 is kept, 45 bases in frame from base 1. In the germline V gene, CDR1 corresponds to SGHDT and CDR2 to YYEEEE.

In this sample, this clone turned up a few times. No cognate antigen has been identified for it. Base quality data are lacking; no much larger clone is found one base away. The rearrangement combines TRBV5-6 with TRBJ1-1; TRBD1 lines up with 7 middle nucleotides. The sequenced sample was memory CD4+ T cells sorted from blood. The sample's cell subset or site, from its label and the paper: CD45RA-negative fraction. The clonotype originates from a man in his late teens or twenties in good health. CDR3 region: CASSRLDRLNTEAFF. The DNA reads TGTGCCAGCAGCAGACTGGACAGGTTGAACACTGAAGCTTTCTTT.